Below, 20 T cell receptor beta chains from the same sample are listed, as sequenced in a study of T cell responses to AZD1222 COVID-19 vaccine. The method was immunoSEQ multiplex PCR; TCRdb's version includes in-frame clones alone and lacks a portion of them. The repertoire includes some 88,000 clones, 90% of them detected once, and 5% to 5.5% sits in the top ten. Specimen: peripheral blood, collected 28 days after the second AZD1222 dose. These receptors were obtained from an adult who received the AZD1222 COVID-19 vaccine.

In this sample, this clone turned up once. This chain uses TRBV29-1 with TRBJ1-1, with 7 positions matching TRBD1. V lost 5 bases, J lost 0 bases, and 3 bases stayed unmatched. In germline, CDR1 is SQVTM, CDR2 ANQGSEA. The length of the CDR3 is 13 residues. The CDR3 is CSVPGQLNTEAFF. In DNA form, the CDR3 reads TGCAGCGTTCCGGGACAGTTGAACACTGAAGCTTTCTTT.

The chain carries TRBV6-1 and TRBJ2-7; TRBD2 is a possible D gene (5 bases). V lost 3 bases, J lost 0 bases, and 9 bases lay in between. Germline CDR1 and CDR2: MNHNS and SASEGT. The CDR3 has 14 residues. CDR3 region: CASSDMGSSYEQYF. The CDR3 nucleotides are TGTGCCAGCAGTGACATGGGGAGCTCCTACGAGCAGTACTTC.

The rearrangement joins TRBV7-2 to TRBJ1-1; 7 bases are a match to TRBD1. The V and J ends lost 0 bases and 10 bases, in that order; junction bases with no gene match: 14. Germline V gene lookup returns CDR1 SGHTA and CDR2 FQGNSA. The CDR3 covers 16 residues. CDR3 residues: CASSLAFVRGGEGAFF. Here the CDR3 DNA reads TGTGCCAGCAGCTTAGCGTTTGTTCGAGGGGGCGAAGGAGCTTTCTTT.

This clone was detected once. This sequence joins TRBV11-1 and TRBJ1-4; D possibly corresponds to TRBD1 (6 bases). From germline, CDR1 is SGHAT and CDR2 FQDESV (reference sequence). V was trimmed by 3 bases and J by 6 bases, leaving 14 bases between them. CDR3 length equals 15 residues. The CDR3 here is CASSLTRGGDEKLFF. The DNA for the CDR3 is TGTGCCAGCAGCTTGACCAGGGGTGGTGATGAAAAACTGTTTTTT.

V and J are TRBV3-1 (or the pseudogene TRBV3-2) and TRBJ2-5; D is uncertain. CDR1 and CDR2 (germline): LGHDT, YNNKEL (reference sequence). V gave up 1 base and J gave up 1 base, with 7 bases separating them. The CDR3 is 14 residues long. This CDR3 is CASSQAATQETQYF. The CDR3 DNA reads as TGTGCCAGCAGCCAAGCGGCTACCCAAGAGACCCAGTACTTC.

This clone appeared a single time. This chain uses TRBV7-2 with TRBJ1-3, with a tentative D call TRBD1 (6 bases). Germline assignment: CDR1 SGHTA and CDR2 FQGNSA. The CDR3 has 16 residues. V lost 5 bases and J 3 bases, leaving 17 bases between the germline ends. In DNA, the CDR3 is TGTGCCAGCAGCCTATGGGGGGGCGCGAATGGAAACACCATATATTTT. Its protein is CASSLWGGANGNTIYF.

Here the CDR3 DNA reads TGCGCCAGCAGCTCACAGGGCCTAGGTGGCTACACCTTC. This translates into CASSSQGLGGYTF. The rearrangement uses TRBV5-1 and TRBJ1-2; tentatively, D is TRBD1 (6 bases). The CDR3 is made up of 13 amino acids. Germline CDR1 SGHRS, CDR2 YFSETQ. The V end lost 3 bases, the J end lost 7 bases, and 13 bases lay between the germline ends.

This chain uses TRBV5-1 with TRBJ1-2, with 10 positions matching TRBD1. The CDR3 totals 15 residues. V lost 4 bases and J lost 4; bases outside the gene matches: 7. CDR1 and CDR2 (germline): SGHRS, YFSETQ. CDR3 sequence (DNA): TGCGCCAGCAGCCGCGGGACAGGGGATTCCTATGGCTACACCTTC. Encoded protein: CASSRGTGDSYGYTF.

The chain combines TRBV3-1 (or the pseudogene TRBV3-2) with TRBJ2-1, with TRBD2 matching 11 bases. The V gene's germline CDR1 is LGHDT and CDR2 YNNKEL (reference sequence). The CDR3 is made up of 16 amino acids. V lost 4 bases, J lost 4 bases, and 6 bases stayed unmatched. CDR3 in DNA: TGTGCCAGCAGCCGGTGGGCTAGCGGGGGGTACAATGAGCAGTTCTTC. This translates into CASSRWASGGYNEQFF.

The chain has TRBV6-6 and TRBJ2-5, with D perhaps matching TRBD1 or TRBD2 (7 bases each). V dropped 5 bases and J dropped 4 bases, with 17 bases sitting between them. CDR3 size: 15 residues. Germline V gene data show CDR1 as MNHNY and CDR2 as SVGAGI (reference sequence). CDR3 protein: CASSKTTGRGETQYF. Written as DNA, the CDR3 is TGTGCCAGCAGTAAGACGACAGGGAGGGGAGAGACCCAGTACTTC.

This chain uses TRBV3-1 (or the pseudogene TRBV3-2) with TRBJ2-3; possible D gene TRBD2, 7 bases. The CDR3 extends over 17 amino acids. Trimming removed 0 bases at V and 3 bases at J, with 16 bases between. Germline V gives CDR1 LGHDT, CDR2 YNNKEL (reference sequence). The CDR3 DNA reads as TGTGCCAGCAGCCAAGATCTTGGGGGGGCCCGAACAGATACGCAGTATTTT. It translates to CASSQDLGGARTDTQYF.

CDR3 DNA: TGTGCCAGCAGCTCCAGTGGAGGGGCGGGCTATGGCTACACCTTC. Amino acids: CASSSSGGAGYGYTF. The V call is TRBV6-5, the J call TRBJ1-2; the D gene is possibly TRBD1 (5 bases). Germline assignment: CDR1 MNHEY and CDR2 SVGAGI. This CDR3 spans 15 amino acids. Trimming took 6 bases from V and 4 from J, leaving 18 bases between them.

J is TRBJ2-5 and V is TRBV4-1; unclear D gene. Trimming removed 3 bases from V and 1 base from J, with 6 bases in between. The CDR3 runs 13 residues. Germline V gene sequence: CDR1 MGHRA, CDR2 YSYEKL. The CDR3 bases are TGCGCCAGCAGCCAGTGGCTCCAAGAGACCCAGTACTTC. Translation: CASSQWLQETQYF.

The chain carries TRBV5-6 and TRBJ2-1, with 7 bases lining up with TRBD2. CDR3 length: 11 residues. V was clipped by 4 bases and J by 10 bases; unmatched bases: 2. The germline gives CDR1 SGHDT, CDR2 YYEEEE. The CDR3 DNA sequence: TGTGCCAGCAGCCGCGGGGGAGAGCAGTTCTTC. Translation gives CASSRGGEQFF.

The V gene is TRBV12-3 or TRBV12-4, the J gene TRBJ2-5; a possible D gene is TRBD2 (5 bases). V shed 8 bases and J shed 3 bases, with 13 bases lying between them. The CDR3 contains 13 residues. This CDR3 reads CASGDLAEETQYF. The CDR3 region has the DNA TGTGCCAGCGGGGATCTAGCAGAAGAGACCCAGTACTTC.

This clone occurred once. The rearrangement joins TRBV28 to TRBJ2-7; 12 nucleotides line up with TRBD1. Germline values: CDR1 MDHEN, CDR2 SYDVKM. The CDR3 length is 14 residues. Trimming at V came to 5 bases and at J to 11 bases, leaving 10 bases not matched to a gene. CDR3 residues: CASSNPGQGARKYF. CDR3 coding DNA: TGTGCCAGCAGTAACCCGGGACAGGGGGCGAGGAAGTACTTC.

The chain recombines TRBV6-2 or TRBV6-3 with TRBJ2-5; D remains unclear. This CDR3 is 13 amino acids long. CDR1 and CDR2 from the germline V gene are MNHEY and SVGEGT. V dropped 4 bases and J dropped 5 bases, with 11 bases sitting between them. CDR3 in amino acids: CASSWQAWETQYF. The CDR3 DNA is TGTGCCAGCAGTTGGCAGGCATGGGAGACCCAGTACTTC.

The chain carries TRBV5-6 and TRBJ2-1, with TRBD2 matching over 8 bases. The trim removed 0 bases at V and 0 bases at J, leaving 11 bases unmatched. The CDR3 length is 19 residues. Germline V gene sequence: CDR1 SGHDT, CDR2 YYEEEE. CDR3 coding DNA: TGTGCCAGCAGCTTGGCCCCCGCTAGCGGGTTCCCCTCCTACAATGAGCAGTTCTTC. Its protein is CASSLAPASGFPSYNEQFF.

The V call is TRBV4-3, the J call TRBJ2-4, with 8 bases aligning to TRBD1. The V gene's germline CDR1 is LGHNA and CDR2 YSLEER. The CDR3 loop spans 15 amino acids. With V trimmed by 5 bases and J by 7 bases, 10 bases remained unmatched. The CDR3 DNA reads as TGCGCCAGCAGCTACTCCAGGGGGCCCTTGAACATTCAGTACTTC. It specifies CASSYSRGPLNIQYF.

CDR3 in DNA: TGTGCCAGCAGCTTAGGTCAAGGACGTTCTTACACCTTC. It is translated as CASSLGQGRSYTF. The gene calls are TRBV7-9 and TRBJ1-2; D gene unclear. Trimming left V 1 base short and J 11 bases short, with 14 bases between. Germline V CDR1 and CDR2: SEHNR, FQNEAQ (reference sequence). The CDR3 is 13 residues long.